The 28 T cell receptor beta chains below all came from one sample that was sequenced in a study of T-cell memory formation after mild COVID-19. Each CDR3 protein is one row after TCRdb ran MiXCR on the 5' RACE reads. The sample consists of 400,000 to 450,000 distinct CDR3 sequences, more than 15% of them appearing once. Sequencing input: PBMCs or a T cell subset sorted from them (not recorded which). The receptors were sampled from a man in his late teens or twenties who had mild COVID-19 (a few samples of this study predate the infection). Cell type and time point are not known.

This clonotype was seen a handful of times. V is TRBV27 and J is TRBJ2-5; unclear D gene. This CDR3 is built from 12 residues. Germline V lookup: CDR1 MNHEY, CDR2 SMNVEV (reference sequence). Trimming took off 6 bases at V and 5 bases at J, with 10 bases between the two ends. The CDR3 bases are TGTGCCAGCAGAGGGCTGGAGGAGACCCAGTACTTC. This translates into CASRGLEETQYF.

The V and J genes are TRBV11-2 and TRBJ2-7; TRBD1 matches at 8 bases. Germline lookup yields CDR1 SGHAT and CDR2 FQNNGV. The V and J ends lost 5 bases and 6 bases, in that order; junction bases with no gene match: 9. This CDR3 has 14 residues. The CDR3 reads CASSGIGQGGEQYV. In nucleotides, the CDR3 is TGTGCCAGCAGCGGAATAGGACAGGGAGGCGAGCAGTACGTC.

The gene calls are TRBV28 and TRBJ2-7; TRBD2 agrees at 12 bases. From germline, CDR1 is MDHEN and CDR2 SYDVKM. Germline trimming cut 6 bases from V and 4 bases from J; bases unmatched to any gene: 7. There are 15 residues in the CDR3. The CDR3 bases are TGTGCCAGCAGACCTAGCGGGGGGGCCCTTTACGAGCAGTACTTC. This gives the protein CASRPSGGALYEQYF.

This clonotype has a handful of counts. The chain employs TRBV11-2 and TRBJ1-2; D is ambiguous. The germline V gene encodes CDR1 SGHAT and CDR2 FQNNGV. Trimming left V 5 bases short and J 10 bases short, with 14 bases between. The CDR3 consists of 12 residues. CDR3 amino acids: CASSPGHRPYTF. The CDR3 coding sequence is TGTGCCAGCAGCCCCGGCCATCGGCCCTACACCTTC.

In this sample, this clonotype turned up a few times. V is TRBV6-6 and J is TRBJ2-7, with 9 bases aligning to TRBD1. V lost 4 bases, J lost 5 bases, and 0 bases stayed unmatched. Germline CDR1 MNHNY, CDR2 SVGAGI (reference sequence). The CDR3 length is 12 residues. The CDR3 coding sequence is TGTGCCAGCAGTTGGACAGGGGACGAGCAGTACGTC. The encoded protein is CASSWTGDEQYV.

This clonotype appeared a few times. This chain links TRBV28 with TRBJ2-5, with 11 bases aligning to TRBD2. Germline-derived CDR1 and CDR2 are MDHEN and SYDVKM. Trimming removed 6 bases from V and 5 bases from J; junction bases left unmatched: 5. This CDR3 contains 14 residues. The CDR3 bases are TGTGCCAGCAGACTAGCGGGGGCGGGGGAGACCCAGTACTTC. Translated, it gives CASRLAGAGETQYF. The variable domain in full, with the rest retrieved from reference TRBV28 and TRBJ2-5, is DVKVTQSSRYLVKRTGEKVFLECVQDMDHENMFWYRQDPGLGLRLIYFSYDVKMKEKGDIPEGYSVSREKKERFSLILESASTNQTSMYLCASRLAGAGETQYFGPGTRLLVL.

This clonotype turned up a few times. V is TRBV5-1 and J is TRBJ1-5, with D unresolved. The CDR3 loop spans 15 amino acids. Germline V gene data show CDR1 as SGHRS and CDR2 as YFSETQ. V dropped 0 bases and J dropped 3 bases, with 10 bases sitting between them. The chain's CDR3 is CASSLGSEINQPQHF. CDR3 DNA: TGCGCCAGCAGCTTGGGGTCGGAGATCAATCAGCCCCAGCATTTT.

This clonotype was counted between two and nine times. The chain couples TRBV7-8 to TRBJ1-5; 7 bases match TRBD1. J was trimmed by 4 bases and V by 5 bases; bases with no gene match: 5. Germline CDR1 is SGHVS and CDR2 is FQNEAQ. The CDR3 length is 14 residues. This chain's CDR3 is CASSPTTGNQPQHF. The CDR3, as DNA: TGTGCCAGCAGCCCAACGACAGGGAATCAGCCCCAGCATTTT.

DNA for the CDR3: TGTGCCAGCAGCTTAGCCCCTAGCGGGGGGGCCCGGGGCACAGATACGCAGTATTTT. It is translated as CASSLAPSGGARGTDTQYF. This chain joins TRBV7-3 and TRBJ2-3; 12 bases align to TRBD2. The CDR3 sequence is 19 residues long. Germline loops: CDR1 SGHTA, CDR2 FQGTGA. V lost 2 bases, J lost 1 base, and 10 bases stayed unmatched.

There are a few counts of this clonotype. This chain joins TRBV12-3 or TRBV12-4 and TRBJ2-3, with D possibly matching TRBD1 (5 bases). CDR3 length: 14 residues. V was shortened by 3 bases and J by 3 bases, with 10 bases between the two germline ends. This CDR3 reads CASSFGRDTDTQYF. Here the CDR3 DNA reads TGTGCCAGCAGTTTTGGCAGGGATACAGATACGCAGTATTTT.

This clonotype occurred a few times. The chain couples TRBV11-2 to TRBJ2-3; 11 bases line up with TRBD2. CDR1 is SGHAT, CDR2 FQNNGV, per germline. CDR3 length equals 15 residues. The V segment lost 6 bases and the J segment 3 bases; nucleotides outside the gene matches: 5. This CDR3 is CASRPTSGNTDTQYF. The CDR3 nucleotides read TGTGCCAGCAGACCGACTAGCGGGAATACAGATACGCAGTATTTT.

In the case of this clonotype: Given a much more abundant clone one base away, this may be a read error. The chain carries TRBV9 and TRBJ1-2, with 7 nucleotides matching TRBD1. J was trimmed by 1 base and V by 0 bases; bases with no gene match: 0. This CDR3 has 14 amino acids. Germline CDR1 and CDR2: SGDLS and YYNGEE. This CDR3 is CASSVDRGNYGYTF. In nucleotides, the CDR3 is TGTGCCAGCAGCGTAGACAGGGGTAACTATGGCTACACCTTC.

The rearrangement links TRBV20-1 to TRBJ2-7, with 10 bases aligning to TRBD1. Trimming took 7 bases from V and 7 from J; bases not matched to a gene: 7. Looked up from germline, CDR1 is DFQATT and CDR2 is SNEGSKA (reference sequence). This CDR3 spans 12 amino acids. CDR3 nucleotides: TGCAGTGATTACGGGACAGGGGAAGAGCAGTACGTC. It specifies CSDYGTGEEQYV.

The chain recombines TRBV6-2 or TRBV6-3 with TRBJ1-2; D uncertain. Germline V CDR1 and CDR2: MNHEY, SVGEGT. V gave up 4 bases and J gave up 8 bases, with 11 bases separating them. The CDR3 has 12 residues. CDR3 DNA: TGTGCCAGCAGTTTGCGCGGGCCGGGCTACACCTTC. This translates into CASSLRGPGYTF.

The CDR3 is CASSQANRDLRELFF. CDR3 nucleotides: TGCGCCAGCAGCCAAGCAAACAGAGATCTGAGGGAGCTGTTTTTT. The chain combines TRBV4-1 with TRBJ2-2; D is unclear. CDR3 length equals 15 residues. V gave up 1 base and J gave up 9 bases, with 15 bases separating them. From germline, CDR1 is MGHRA and CDR2 YSYEKL.

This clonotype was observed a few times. The CDR3 is CASSPSGLGEKLFF. DNA of the CDR3: TGTGCCAGCAGCCCATCGGGGCTGGGGGAAAAACTGTTTTTT. This chain joins TRBV11-2 and TRBJ1-4; tentatively, D is TRBD1 (5 bases). Trimming left V 5 bases short and J 8 bases short, with 15 bases between. The germline CDR1 and CDR2 sequences are SGHAT and FQNNGV. The CDR3 runs 14 residues.

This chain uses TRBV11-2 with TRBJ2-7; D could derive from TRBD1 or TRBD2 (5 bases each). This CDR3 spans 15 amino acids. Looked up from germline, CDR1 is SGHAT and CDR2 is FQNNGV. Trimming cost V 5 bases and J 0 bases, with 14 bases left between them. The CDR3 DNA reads TGTGCCAGCAGCCGAGGGTGGGGGAGCTCCTACGAGCAGTACGTC. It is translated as CASSRGWGSSYEQYV.

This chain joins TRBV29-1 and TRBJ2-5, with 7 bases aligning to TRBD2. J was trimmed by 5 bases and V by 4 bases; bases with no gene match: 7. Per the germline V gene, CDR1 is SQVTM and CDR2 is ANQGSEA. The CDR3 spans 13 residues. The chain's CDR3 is CSVVLAGGETQYF. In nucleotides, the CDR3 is TGCAGCGTTGTTCTAGCCGGGGGGGAGACCCAGTACTTC.

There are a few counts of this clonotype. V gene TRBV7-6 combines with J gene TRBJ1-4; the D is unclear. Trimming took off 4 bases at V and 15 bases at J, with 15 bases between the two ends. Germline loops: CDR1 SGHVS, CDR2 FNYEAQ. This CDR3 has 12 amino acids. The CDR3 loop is CASSSDGRRVFF. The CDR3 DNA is TGTGCCAGCAGCTCCGACGGGAGGAGAGTGTTTTTT. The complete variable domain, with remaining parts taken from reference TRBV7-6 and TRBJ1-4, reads GAGVSQSPRYKVTKRGQDVALRCDPISGHVSLYWYRQALGQGPEFLTYFNYEAQQDKSGLPNDRFSAERPEGSISTLTIQRTEQRDSAMYRCASSSDGRRVFFGSGTQLSVL.

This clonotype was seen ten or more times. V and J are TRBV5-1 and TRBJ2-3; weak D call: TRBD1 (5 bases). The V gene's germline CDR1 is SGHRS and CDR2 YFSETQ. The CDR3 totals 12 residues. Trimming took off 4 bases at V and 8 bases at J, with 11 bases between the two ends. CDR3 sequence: CASSKQGGTQYF. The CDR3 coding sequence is TGCGCCAGCAGCAAGCAGGGCGGTACGCAGTATTTT.

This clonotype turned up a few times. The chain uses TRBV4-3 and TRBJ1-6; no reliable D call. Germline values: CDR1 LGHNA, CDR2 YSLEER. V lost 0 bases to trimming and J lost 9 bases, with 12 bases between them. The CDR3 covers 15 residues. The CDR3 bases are TGCGCCAGCAGCCAAGATGGGGTATCTGGTTCACCCCTCCACTTT. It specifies CASSQDGVSGSPLHF.

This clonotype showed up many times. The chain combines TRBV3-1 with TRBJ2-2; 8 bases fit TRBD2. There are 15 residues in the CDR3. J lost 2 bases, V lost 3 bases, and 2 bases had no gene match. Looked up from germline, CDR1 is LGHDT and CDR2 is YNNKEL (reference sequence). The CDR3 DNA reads TGTGCCAGCAGCCAGGGACTAGTCAACACCGGGGAGCTGTTTTTT. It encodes CASSQGLVNTGELFF.

This CDR3 reads CASSLVPGGHQPQHF. The CDR3 nucleotides read TGTGCCAGCAGCTTGGTGCCGGGGGGCCATCAGCCCCAGCATTTT. V and J are TRBV7-8 and TRBJ1-5; TRBD1 might be the D (6 bases). Germline CDR1 reads SGHVS; CDR2 reads FQNEAQ. V gave up 3 bases and J gave up 5 bases, with 14 bases separating them. There are 15 residues in the CDR3. Based on the CDR3 plus reference TRBV7-8 and TRBJ1-5, the full variable domain is GAGVSQSPRYKVAKRGQDVALRCDPISGHVSLFWYQQALGQGPEFLTYFQNEAQLDKSGLPSDRFFAERPEGSVSTLKIQRTQQEDSAVYLCASSLVPGGHQPQHFGDGTRLSIL.

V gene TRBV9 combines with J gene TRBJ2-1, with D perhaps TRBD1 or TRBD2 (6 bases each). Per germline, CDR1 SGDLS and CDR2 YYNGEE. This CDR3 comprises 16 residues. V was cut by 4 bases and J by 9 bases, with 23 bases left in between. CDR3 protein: CASSPQGGLTFGEQFF. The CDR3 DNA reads TGTGCCAGCAGCCCTCAAGGGGGACTGACGTTCGGTGAGCAGTTCTTC.

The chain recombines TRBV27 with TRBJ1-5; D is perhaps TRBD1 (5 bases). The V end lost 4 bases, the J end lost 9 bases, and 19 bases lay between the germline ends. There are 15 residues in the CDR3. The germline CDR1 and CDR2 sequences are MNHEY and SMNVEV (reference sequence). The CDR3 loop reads CASSSDTGGMRPQHF. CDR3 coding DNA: TGTGCCAGCAGTTCTGATACGGGGGGGATGAGGCCCCAGCATTTT.

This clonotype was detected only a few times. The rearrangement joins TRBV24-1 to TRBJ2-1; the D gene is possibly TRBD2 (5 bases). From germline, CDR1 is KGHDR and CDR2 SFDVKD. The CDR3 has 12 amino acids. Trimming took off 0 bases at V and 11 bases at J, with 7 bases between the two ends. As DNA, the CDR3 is TGTGCCACCAGTGATTTGCGGGGTAAGCAGTTCTTC. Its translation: CATSDLRGKQFF.

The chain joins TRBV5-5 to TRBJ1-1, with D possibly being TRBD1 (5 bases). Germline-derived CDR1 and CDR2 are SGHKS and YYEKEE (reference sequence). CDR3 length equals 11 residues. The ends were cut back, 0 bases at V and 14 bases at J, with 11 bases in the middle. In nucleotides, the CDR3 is TGTGCCAGCAGCTTGGAAGGGGCCGCCTTCTTT. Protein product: CASSLEGAAFF.

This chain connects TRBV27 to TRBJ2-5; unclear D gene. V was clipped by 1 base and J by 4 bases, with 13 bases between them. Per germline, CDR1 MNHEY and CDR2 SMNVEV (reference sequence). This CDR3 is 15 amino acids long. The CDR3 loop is CASSLLAGPVETQYF. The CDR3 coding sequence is TGTGCCAGCAGTTTATTGGCAGGACCGGTAGAGACCCAGTACTTC.